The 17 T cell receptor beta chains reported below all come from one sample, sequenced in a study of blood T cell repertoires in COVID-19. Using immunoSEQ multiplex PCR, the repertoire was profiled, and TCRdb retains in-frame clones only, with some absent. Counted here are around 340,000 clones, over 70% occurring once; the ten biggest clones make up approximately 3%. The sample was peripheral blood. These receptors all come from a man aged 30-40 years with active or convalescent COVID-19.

DNA for the CDR3: TGTGCCAGCAGCTCCCATGGGCAGGGAGGCGGCTACACCTTC. Encoded protein: CASSSHGQGGGYTF. The gene calls are TRBV7-2 and TRBJ1-2, with D maybe TRBD1 (5 bases). Germline V gene lookup returns CDR1 SGHTA and CDR2 FQGNSA. This CDR3 is 14 amino acids long. Trimming pared 4 bases from V and 8 bases from J, leaving 17 bases between.

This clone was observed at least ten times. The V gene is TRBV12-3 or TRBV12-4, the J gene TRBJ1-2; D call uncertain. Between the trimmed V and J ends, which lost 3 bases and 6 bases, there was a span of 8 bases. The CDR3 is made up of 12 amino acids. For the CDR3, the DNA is TGTGCCAGCAGTTTGTTAGTGGATGGCTACACCTTC. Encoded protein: CASSLLVDGYTF.

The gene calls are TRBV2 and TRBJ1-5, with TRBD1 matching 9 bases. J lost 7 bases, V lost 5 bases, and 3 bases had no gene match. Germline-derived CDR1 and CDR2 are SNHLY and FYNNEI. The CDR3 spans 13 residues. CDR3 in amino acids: CASSRDRGQPQHF. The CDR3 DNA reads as TGTGCCAGCAGTAGAGACAGGGGGCAGCCCCAGCATTTT.

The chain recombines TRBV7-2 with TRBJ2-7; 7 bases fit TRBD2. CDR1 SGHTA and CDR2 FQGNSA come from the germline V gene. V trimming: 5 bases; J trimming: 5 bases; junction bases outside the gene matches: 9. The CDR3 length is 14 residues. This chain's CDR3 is CASSPRRESHEQYF. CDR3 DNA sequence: TGTGCCAGCAGCCCCCGGCGGGAGTCACACGAGCAGTACTTC.

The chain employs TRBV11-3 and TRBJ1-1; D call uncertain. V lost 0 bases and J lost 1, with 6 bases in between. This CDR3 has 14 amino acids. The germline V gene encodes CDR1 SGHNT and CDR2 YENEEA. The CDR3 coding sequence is TGTGCCAGCAGCTTAGAGGAGGCGAACACTGAAGCTTTCTTT. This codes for CASSLEEANTEAFF.

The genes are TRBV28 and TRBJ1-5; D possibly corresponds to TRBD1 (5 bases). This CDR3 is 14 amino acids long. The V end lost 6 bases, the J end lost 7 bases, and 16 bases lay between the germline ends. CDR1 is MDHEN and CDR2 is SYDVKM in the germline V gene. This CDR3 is CASSHGGARQPQHF. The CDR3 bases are TGTGCCAGCAGCCACGGTGGGGCACGGCAGCCCCAGCATTTT.

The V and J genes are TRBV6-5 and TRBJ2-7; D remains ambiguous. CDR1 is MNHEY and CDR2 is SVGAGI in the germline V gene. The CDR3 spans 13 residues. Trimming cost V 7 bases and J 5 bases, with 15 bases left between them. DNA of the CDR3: TGTGCCAGCATCCCCCCAACAAGCGACGAGCAGTACTTC. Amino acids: CASIPPTSDEQYF.

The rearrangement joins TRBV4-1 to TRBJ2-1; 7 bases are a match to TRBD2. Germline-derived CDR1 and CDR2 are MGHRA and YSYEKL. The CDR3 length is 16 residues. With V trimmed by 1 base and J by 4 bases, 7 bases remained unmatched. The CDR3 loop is CASSQGRPSGYNEQFF. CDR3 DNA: TGCGCCAGCAGCCAAGGGAGGCCTAGCGGATACAATGAGCAGTTCTTC.

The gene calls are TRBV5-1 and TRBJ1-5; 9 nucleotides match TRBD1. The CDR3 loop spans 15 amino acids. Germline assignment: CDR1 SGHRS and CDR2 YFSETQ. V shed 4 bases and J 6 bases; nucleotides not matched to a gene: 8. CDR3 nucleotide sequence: TGCGCCAGCAGCCCCTCGACAGGGGGGGGTCAGCCCCAGCATTTT. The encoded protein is CASSPSTGGGQPQHF.

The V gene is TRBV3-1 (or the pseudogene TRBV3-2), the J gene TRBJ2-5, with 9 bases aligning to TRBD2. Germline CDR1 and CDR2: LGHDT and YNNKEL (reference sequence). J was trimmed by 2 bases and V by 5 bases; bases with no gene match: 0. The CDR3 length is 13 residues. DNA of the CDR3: TGTGCCAGCAGCGCGGGGGGGCAAGAGACCCAGTACTTC. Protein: CASSAGGQETQYF.

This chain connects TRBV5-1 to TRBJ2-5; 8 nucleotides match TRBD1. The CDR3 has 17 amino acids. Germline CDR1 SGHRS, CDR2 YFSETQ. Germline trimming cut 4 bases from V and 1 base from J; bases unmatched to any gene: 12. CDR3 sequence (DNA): TGCGCCAGCAGCCGCCTTGCCGGGACAGGTCCCCAAGAGACCCAGTACTTC. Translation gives CASSRLAGTGPQETQYF.

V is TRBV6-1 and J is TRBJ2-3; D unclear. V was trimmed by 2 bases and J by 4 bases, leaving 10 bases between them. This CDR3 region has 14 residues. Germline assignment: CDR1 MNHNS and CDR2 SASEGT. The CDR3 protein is CASSESTYPDTQYF. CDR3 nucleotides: TGTGCCAGCAGTGAATCGACTTACCCAGATACGCAGTATTTT.

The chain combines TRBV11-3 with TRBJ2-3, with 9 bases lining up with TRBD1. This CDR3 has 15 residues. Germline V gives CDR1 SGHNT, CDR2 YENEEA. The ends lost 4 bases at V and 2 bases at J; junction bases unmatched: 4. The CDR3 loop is CASSWGQGPTDTQYF. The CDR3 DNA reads TGTGCCAGCAGCTGGGGACAGGGTCCCACAGATACGCAGTATTTT.

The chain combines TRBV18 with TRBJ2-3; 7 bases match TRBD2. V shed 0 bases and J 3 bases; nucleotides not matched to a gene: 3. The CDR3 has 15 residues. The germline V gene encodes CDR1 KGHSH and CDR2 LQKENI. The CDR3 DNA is TGTGCCAGCTCACCACCCTGGGACTATACAGATACGCAGTATTTT. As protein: CASSPPWDYTDTQYF.

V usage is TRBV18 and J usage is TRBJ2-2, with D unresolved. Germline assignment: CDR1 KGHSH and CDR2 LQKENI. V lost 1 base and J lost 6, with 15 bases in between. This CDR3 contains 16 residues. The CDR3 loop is CASSPLSSQIAGELFF. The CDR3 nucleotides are TGTGCCAGCTCACCACTTAGCTCGCAAATAGCCGGGGAGCTGTTTTTT.

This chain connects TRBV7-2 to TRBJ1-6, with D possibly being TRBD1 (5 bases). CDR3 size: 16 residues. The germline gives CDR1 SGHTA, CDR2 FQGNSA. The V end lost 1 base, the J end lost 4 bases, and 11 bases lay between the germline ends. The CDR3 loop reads CASSLGVSGYNSPLHF. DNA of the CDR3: TGTGCCAGCAGCTTAGGAGTGTCAGGGTATAATTCACCCCTCCACTTT.

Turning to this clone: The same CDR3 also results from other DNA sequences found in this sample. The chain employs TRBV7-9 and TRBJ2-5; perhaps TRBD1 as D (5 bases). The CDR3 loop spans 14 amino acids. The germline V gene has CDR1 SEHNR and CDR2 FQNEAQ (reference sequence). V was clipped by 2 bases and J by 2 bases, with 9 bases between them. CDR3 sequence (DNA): TGTGCCAGCAGCTTACTTTCAGGGCAAGAGACCCAGTACTTC. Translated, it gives CASSLLSGQETQYF.